This T cell receptor beta chain was captured by sequencing in a study of shared clonotypes between healthy human individuals. Background on the study: Per-donor plates numbered three CD4 naive, three CD4 memory, two CD8 naive and one CD8 memory.

Study-wide results and caveats: Lower generation probabilities were found for non-shared clonotypes than for those shared by all four donors. Tissue TCR repertoires likely differ from these blood-only repertoires.

The CDR3 is 14 residues long. Trimming cost V 2 bases and J 7 bases, with 15 bases left between them. Germline CDR1 and CDR2: MNHNS and SASEGT. About this clone itself: Its antigen remains unidentified.

Produced via immunoSEQ multiplex PCR; TCRdb's table is partial and in-frame only. The data hold under 1,900,000 clones, with approximately 98.5% observed a single time. The sample taken for sequencing was naive CD4+ T cells sorted from blood. Subset described: CD45RA+ positively selected. This chain connects TRBV6-1 to TRBJ2-7; D not certain. The sequence came from a man between 25 and 39 years old in good health. CDR3 in amino acids: CASSELNLSGEQYF. CDR3 bases: TGTGCCAGCAGTGAATTAAATCTGTCCGGTGAGCAGTACTTC.